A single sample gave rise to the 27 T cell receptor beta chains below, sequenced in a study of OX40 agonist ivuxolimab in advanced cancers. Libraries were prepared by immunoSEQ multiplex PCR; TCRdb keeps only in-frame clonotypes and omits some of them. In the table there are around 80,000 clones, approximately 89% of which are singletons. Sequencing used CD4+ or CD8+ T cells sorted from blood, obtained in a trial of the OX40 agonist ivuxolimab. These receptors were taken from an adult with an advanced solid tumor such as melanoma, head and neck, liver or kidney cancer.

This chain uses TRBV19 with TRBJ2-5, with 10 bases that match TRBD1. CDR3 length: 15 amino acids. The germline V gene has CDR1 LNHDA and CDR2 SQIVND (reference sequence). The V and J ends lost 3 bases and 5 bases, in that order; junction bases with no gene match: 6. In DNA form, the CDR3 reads TGTGCCAGTAGTATTACCGGGACAGGGGTGGAGACCCAGTACTTC. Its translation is CASSITGTGVETQYF.

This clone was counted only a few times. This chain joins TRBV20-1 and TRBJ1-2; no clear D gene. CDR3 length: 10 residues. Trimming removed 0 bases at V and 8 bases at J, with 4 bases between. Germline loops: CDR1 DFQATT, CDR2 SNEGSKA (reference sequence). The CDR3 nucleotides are TGCAGTGCTAGAGATTCCGGCTACACCTTC. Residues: CSARDSGYTF.

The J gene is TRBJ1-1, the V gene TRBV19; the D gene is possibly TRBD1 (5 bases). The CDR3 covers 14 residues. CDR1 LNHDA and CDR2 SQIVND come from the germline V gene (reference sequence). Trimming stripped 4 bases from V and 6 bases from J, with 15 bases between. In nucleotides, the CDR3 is TGTGCCAGTAGTACTCGCGCAGGGAGCTCTGAAGCTTTCTTT. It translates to CASSTRAGSSEAFF.

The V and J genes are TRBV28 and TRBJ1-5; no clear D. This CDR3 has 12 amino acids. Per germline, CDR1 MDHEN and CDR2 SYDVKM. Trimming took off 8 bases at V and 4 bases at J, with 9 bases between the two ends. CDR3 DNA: TGTGCCAGCCAAGACTGGAATCAGCCCCAGCATTTT. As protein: CASQDWNQPQHF.

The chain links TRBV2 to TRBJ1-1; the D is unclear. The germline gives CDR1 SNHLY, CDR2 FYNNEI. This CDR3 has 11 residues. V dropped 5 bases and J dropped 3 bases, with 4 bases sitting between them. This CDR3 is CASSFHTEAFF. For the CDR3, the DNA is TGTGCCAGCAGTTTTCACACTGAAGCTTTCTTT.

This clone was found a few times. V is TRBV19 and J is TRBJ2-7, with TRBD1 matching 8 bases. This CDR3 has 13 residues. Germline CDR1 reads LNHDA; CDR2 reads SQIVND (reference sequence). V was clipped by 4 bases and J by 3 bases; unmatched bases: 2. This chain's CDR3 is CASSTGQVYEQYF. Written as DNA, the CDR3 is TGTGCCAGTAGTACGGGACAGGTCTACGAGCAGTACTTC.

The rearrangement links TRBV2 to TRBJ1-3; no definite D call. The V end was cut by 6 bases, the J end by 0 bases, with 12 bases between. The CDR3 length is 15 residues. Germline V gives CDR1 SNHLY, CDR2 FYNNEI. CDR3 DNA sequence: TGTGCCAGCAGGCCTGGGGTGAGCTCTGGAAACACCATATATTTT. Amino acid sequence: CASRPGVSSGNTIYF.

CDR3 in amino acids: CASSPGQGRWANYGYTF. The CDR3 bases are TGTGCCAGCAGTCCGGGACAGGGGAGATGGGCTAACTATGGCTACACCTTC. The genes are TRBV7-3 and TRBJ1-2; 10 bases are a match to TRBD1. This CDR3 comprises 17 residues. The V gene's germline CDR1 is SGHTA and CDR2 FQGTGA. V lost 6 bases, J lost 0 bases, and 10 bases stayed unmatched.

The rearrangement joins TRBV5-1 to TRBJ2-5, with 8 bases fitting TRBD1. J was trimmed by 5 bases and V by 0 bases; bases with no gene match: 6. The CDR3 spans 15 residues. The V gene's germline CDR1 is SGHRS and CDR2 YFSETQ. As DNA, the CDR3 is TGCGCCAGCAGCTTGGTCCGGACAGGGAAGGAGACCCAGTACTTC. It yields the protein CASSLVRTGKETQYF. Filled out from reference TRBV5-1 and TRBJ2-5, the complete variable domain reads KAGVTQTPRYLIKTRGQQVTLSCSPISGHRSVSWYQQTPGQGLQFLFEYFSETQRNKGNFPGRFSGRQFSNSRSEMNVSTLELGDSALYLCASSLVRTGKETQYFGPGTRLLVL.

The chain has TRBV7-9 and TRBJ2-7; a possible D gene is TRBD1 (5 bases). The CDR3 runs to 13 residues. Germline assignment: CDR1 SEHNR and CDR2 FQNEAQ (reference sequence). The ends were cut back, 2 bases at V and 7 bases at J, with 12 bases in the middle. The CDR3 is CASSLSWGGEQYF. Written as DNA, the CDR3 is TGTGCCAGCAGCTTATCGTGGGGCGGTGAGCAGTACTTC.

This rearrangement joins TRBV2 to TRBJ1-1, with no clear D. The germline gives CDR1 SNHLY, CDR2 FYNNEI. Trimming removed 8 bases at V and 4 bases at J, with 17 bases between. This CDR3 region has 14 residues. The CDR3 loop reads CASLNPTRTTEAFF. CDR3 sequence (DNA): TGTGCCAGCCTAAACCCCACAAGGACCACTGAAGCTTTCTTT. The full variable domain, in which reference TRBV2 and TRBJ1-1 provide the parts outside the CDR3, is EPEVTQTPSHQVTQMGQEVILRCVPISNHLYFYWYRQILGQKVEFLVSFYNNEISEKSEIFDDQFSVERPDGSNFTLKIRSTKLEDSAMYFCASLNPTRTTEAFFGQGTRLTVV.

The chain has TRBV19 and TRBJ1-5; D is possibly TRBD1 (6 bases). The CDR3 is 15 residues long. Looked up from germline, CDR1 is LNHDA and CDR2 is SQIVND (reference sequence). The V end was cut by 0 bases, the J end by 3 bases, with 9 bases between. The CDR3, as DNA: TGTGCCAGTAGTATAGAGGGGGCCCCCAATCAGCCCCAGCATTTT. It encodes CASSIEGAPNQPQHF.

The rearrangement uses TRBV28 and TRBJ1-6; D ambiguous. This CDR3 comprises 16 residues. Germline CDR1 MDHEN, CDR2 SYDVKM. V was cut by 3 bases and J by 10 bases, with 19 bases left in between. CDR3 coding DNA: TGTGCCAGCAGTTTTGGCCGGGAGGGAGGCGGATCACCCCTCCACTTT. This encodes CASSFGREGGGSPLHF.

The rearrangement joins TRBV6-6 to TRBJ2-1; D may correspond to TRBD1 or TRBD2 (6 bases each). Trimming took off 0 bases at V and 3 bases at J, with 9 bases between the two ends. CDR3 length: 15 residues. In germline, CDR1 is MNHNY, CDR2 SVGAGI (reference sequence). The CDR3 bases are TGTGCCAGCAGTTACTCGAGGGGGGTCTACAATGAGCAGTTCTTC. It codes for CASSYSRGVYNEQFF.

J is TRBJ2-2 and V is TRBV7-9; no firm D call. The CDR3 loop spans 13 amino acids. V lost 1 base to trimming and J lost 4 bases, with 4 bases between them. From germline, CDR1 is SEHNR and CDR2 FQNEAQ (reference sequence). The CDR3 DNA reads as TGTGCCAGCAGCTTAGGAGGCACCGGGGAGCTGTTTTTT. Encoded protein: CASSLGGTGELFF. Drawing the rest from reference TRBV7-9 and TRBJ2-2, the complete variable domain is DTGVSQNPRHKITKRGQNVTFRCDPISEHNRLYWYRQTLGQGPEFLTYFQNEAQLEKSRLLSDRFSAERPKGSFSTLEIQRTEQGDSAMYLCASSLGGTGELFFGEGSRLTVL.

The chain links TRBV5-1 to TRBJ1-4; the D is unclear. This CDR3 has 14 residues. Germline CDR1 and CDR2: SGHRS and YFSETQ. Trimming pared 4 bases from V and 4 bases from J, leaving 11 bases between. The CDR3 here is CASSLDGFNEKLFF. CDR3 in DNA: TGCGCCAGCAGCCTGGACGGATTTAATGAAAAACTGTTTTTT. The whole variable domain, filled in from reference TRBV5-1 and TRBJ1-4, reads KAGVTQTPRYLIKTRGQQVTLSCSPISGHRSVSWYQQTPGQGLQFLFEYFSETQRNKGNFPGRFSGRQFSNSRSEMNVSTLELGDSALYLCASSLDGFNEKLFFGSGTQLSVL.

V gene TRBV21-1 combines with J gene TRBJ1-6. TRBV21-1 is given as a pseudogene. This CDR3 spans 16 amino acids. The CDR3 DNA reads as TGTGCCAGCAGCAAAGGAGGGAAAGGGGAGAATTCACCCCTCCACTTT. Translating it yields CASSKGGKGENSPLHF.

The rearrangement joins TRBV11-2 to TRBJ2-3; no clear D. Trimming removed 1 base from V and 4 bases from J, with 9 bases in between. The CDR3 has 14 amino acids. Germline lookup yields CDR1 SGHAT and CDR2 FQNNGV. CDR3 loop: CASSLGVVSDTQYF. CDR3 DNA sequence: TGTGCCAGCAGCTTAGGAGTAGTTTCAGATACGCAGTATTTT.

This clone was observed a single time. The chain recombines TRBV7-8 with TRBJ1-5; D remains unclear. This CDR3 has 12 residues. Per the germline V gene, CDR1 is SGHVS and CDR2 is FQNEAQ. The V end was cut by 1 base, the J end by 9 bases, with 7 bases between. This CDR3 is CASSLVSGPQHF. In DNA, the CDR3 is TGTGCCAGCAGCTTAGTCTCAGGGCCCCAGCATTTT.

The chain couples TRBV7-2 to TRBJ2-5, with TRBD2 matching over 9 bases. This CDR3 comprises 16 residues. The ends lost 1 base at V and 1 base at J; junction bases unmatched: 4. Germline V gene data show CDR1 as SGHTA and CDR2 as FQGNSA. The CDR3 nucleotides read TGTGCCAGCAGCTTAGTAGCGGGGGCATTCCAAGAGACCCAGTACTTC. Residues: CASSLVAGAFQETQYF. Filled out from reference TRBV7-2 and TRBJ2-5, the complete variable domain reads GAGVSQSPSNKVTEKGKDVELRCDPISGHTALYWYRQSLGQGLEFLIYFQGNSAPDKSGLPSDRFSAERTGGSVSTLTIQRTQQEDSAVYLCASSLVAGAFQETQYFGPGTRLLVL.

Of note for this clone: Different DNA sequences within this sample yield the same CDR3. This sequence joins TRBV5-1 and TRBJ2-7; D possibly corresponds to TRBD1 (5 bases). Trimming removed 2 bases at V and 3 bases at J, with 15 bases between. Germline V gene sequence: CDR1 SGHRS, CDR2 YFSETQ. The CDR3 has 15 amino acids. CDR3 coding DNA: TGCGCCAGCAGCTTAGGAGACAGCGACCGCTACGAGCAGTACTTC. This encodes CASSLGDSDRYEQYF.

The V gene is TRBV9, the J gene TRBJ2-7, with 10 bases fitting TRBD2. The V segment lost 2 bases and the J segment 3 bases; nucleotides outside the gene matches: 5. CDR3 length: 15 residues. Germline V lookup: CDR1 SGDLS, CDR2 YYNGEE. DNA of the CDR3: TGTGCCAGCAGCGTCCTCCCTAGCGGGAGCTACGAGCAGTACTTC. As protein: CASSVLPSGSYEQYF.

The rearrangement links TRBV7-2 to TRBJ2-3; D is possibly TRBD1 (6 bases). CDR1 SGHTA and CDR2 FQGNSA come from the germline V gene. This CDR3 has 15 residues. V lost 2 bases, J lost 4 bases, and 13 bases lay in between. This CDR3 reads CASSLQRTASDTQYF. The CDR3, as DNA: TGTGCCAGCAGCTTACAAAGGACAGCTTCAGATACGCAGTATTTT.

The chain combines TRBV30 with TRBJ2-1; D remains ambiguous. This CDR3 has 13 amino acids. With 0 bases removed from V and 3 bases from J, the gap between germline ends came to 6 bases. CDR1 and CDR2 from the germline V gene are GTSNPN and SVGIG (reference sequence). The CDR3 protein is CAWSVLVYNEQFF. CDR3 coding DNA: TGTGCCTGGAGTGTATTAGTCTACAATGAGCAGTTCTTC.

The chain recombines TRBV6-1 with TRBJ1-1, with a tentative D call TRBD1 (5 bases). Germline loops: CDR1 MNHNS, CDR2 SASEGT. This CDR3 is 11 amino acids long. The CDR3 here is CILGGNTEAFF. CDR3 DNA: TGTATTCTCGGGGGAAACACTGAAGCTTTCTTT.

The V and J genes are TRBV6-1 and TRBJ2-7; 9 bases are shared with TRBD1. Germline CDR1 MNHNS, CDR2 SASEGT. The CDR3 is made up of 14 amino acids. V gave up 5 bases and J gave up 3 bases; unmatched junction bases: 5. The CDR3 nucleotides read TGTGCCAGCAGTTTGACAGGGGGGAGCTACGAGCAGTACTTC. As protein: CASSLTGGSYEQYF.

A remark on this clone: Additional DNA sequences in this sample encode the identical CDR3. The DNA for the CDR3 is TGCGCCAGCAGTTACGGGAACACTGAAGCTTTCTTT. Translating it yields CASSYGNTEAFF. The rearrangement links TRBV5-1 to TRBJ1-1; D ambiguous. Looked up from germline, CDR1 is SGHRS and CDR2 is YFSETQ. Trimming removed 5 bases at V and 1 base at J, with 6 bases between. The CDR3 consists of 12 residues.